This record concerns one T cell receptor (beta chain) sequence. Its antigen is unknown. The sample is drawn from a study of immune evolution from preneoplasia to lung adenocarcinoma. Study results and limitations: From normal lung to invasive adenocarcinoma, top clone frequencies appeared to decrease. KRAS-mutant nodules had the highest T cell clonality. Later-stage lesions seemingly showed higher T cell density and diversity than normal lung.

Libraries were prepared by immunoSEQ multiplex PCR; TCRdb keeps only in-frame clonotypes and omits some of them. The data contain a few thousand clones, over 75% of them singletons. Nucleic acids came from premalignant or tumor cells enriched by macro-dissection. The clonotype comes from a person aged 50-59 years with lung adenocarcinoma. Sequencing was done on a sample of FFPE invasive lung adenocarcinoma tissue.

Here the CDR3 reads CASSLTRTYNEQFF. The CDR3 DNA is TGTGCCAGCAGCTTAACCCGGACATACAATGAGCAGTTCTTC. The chain uses TRBV7-8 and TRBJ2-1; D might be TRBD1 (5 bases). The V end lost 2 bases, the J end lost 4 bases, and 9 bases lay between the germline ends. CDR1 is SGHVS, CDR2 FQNEAQ, per germline. The CDR3 contains 14 residues.